These 32 T cell receptor beta chains share one sample of origin, sequenced in a study of cytomegalovirus exposure and HLA in healthy donors. Primers included in the PCR were 60 Vbeta and 13 Jbeta primers. Assay used: immunoSEQ multiplex PCR; TCRdb lists only in-frame clones, some missing. The sample lists more than 95,000 clones; about 15% were seen once. The sequenced sample consisted of PBMCs. Receptors were obtained from a female donor in good health and CMV-seropositive.

This clone showed up just a few times. The V call is TRBV5-1, the J call TRBJ1-2, with TRBD1 matching 8 bases. The CDR3 extends over 15 amino acids. The V segment lost 4 bases and the J segment 4 bases; nucleotides outside the gene matches: 9. The germline CDR1 and CDR2 sequences are SGHRS and YFSETQ. CDR3 loop: CASSLGDRGTYGYTF. DNA for the CDR3: TGCGCCAGCAGCCTAGGCGACAGGGGCACCTATGGCTACACCTTC.

In its sample, this clone was seen a few times. The chain couples TRBV19 to TRBJ2-7, with TRBD2 matching over 8 bases. With 3 bases clipped from V and 6 bases from J, the junction kept 10 bases outside the gene matches. Per the germline V gene, CDR1 is LNHDA and CDR2 is SQIVND (reference sequence). The CDR3 spans 15 residues. Written as DNA, the CDR3 is TGTGCCAGTAGTATCGCCTCAGGACTAGCCGCCGAGCAGTACTTC. Its protein product is CASSIASGLAAEQYF.

The table lists this clone with a few counts. This rearrangement joins TRBV9 to TRBJ2-1; possibly TRBD2 for D (6 bases). CDR3 length: 12 residues. V lost 6 bases and J lost 9, with 13 bases in between. Germline V gene data show CDR1 as SGDLS and CDR2 as YYNGEE. DNA of the CDR3: TGTGCCAGCACGGATCCGCGGGGTGAGCAGTTCTTC. Translation: CASTDPRGEQFF.

The chain links TRBV30 to TRBJ1-1; 7 bases are shared with TRBD1. The V gene's germline CDR1 is GTSNPN and CDR2 SVGIG (reference sequence). V was clipped by 3 bases and J by 8 bases; unmatched bases: 9. The CDR3 has 13 amino acids. The CDR3: CAWSDGTALEAFF. The CDR3 coding sequence is TGTGCCTGGAGCGACGGGACAGCGCTCGAAGCTTTCTTT. Supplemented by reference TRBV30 and TRBJ1-1, the full variable domain reads SQTIHQWPATLVQPVGSPLSLECTVEGTSNPNLYWYRQAAGRGLQLLFYSVGIGQISSEVPQNLSASRPQDRQFILSSKKLLLSDSGFYLCAWSDGTALEAFFGQGTRLTVV.

The chain is built from TRBV27 and TRBJ1-5, with D unclear. This CDR3 has 15 residues. The V and J ends lost 3 bases and 4 bases respectively, with 13 bases between them. From germline, CDR1 is MNHEY and CDR2 SMNVEV (reference sequence). The CDR3 DNA reads TGTGCCAGCAGTTTTTTTGCGGCAGATAATCAGCCCCAGCATTTT. Translated, it gives CASSFFAADNQPQHF.

This clone has only a few counts. The rearrangement uses TRBV5-1 and TRBJ2-7, with D tentatively TRBD2 (7 bases). Germline assignment: CDR1 SGHRS and CDR2 YFSETQ. The CDR3 covers 17 residues. Trimming shortened V by 7 bases and J by 4 bases, and 27 bases separated the two germline ends. The DNA for the CDR3 is TGCGCCAGCCACCAAGAGGGGTCGGGGGGCTTTGTTTACGAGCAGTACTTC. This translates into CASHQEGSGGFVYEQYF.

J is TRBJ2-7 and V is TRBV7-9; a weak D match, TRBD2 (5 bases). Per germline, CDR1 SEHNR and CDR2 FQNEAQ (reference sequence). V dropped 1 base and J dropped 5 bases, with 18 bases sitting between them. The CDR3 consists of 16 residues. CDR3 nucleotides: TGTGCCAGCAGCTTAGGTACGGTGGGAGTGTTGAACGAGCAGTACTTC. As protein: CASSLGTVGVLNEQYF.

This chain connects TRBV7-2 to TRBJ1-2, with D possibly being TRBD1 (6 bases). The CDR3 runs 14 residues. Germline CDR1 reads SGHTA; CDR2 reads FQGNSA. Trimming took off 1 base at V and 2 bases at J, with 8 bases between the two ends. CDR3 region: CASSLVTGNYGYTF. As DNA, the CDR3 is TGTGCCAGCAGCTTAGTCACAGGGAACTATGGCTACACCTTC.

This clone was seen a few times. J is TRBJ1-2 and V is TRBV11-2; no reliable D call. Trimming left V 4 bases short and J 5 bases short, with 11 bases between. The CDR3 contains 13 residues. The germline V gene encodes CDR1 SGHAT and CDR2 FQNNGV. CDR3 bases: TGTGCCAGCAGCTCGACTGACCTATATGGCTACACCTTC. It yields the protein CASSSTDLYGYTF. The full variable domain, in which reference TRBV11-2 and TRBJ1-2 provide the parts outside the CDR3, is EAGVAQSPRYKIIEKRQSVAFWCNPISGHATLYWYQQILGQGPKLLIQFQNNGVVDDSQLPKDRFSAERLKGVDSTLKIQPAKLEDSAVYLCASSSTDLYGYTFGSGTRLTVV.

The table lists this clone with a few counts. V and J are TRBV19 and TRBJ1-4, with 11 bases that match TRBD1. J gave up 7 bases and V 5 bases, and 3 bases lay outside the gene matches. The germline gives CDR1 LNHDA, CDR2 SQIVND (reference sequence). The CDR3 extends over 14 amino acids. The CDR3 reads CASSLGTGGEKLFF. The CDR3 bases are TGTGCCAGTAGTTTGGGGACAGGGGGTGAAAAACTGTTTTTT.

The sample holds a few counts of this clone. The chain combines TRBV6-6 with TRBJ2-7, with D possibly TRBD2 on 5 matching bases. Germline V gene sequence: CDR1 MNHNY, CDR2 SVGAGI (reference sequence). The length of the CDR3 is 15 residues. V was clipped by 5 bases and J by 2 bases, with 16 bases between them. CDR3 region: CASSPLGSPPYEQYF. In DNA, the CDR3 is TGTGCCAGCAGTCCCCTGGGGAGCCCCCCCTACGAGCAGTACTTC.

This clone was seen a few times. This chain uses TRBV10-3 with TRBJ1-1, with 7 bases that match TRBD1. CDR1 is ENHRY and CDR2 is SYGVKD in the germline V gene. V was clipped by 3 bases and J by 0 bases; unmatched bases: 7. The length of the CDR3 is 16 residues. CDR3 protein: CAISEPPGQLNTEAFF. As DNA, the CDR3 is TGTGCCATCAGTGAACCGCCGGGACAGTTGAACACTGAAGCTTTCTTT.

The chain has TRBV9 and TRBJ2-2, with D perhaps TRBD2 (5 bases). The ends were cut back, 4 bases at V and 1 base at J, with 11 bases in the middle. The CDR3 is made up of 15 amino acids. Germline V gene lookup returns CDR1 SGDLS and CDR2 YYNGEE. For the CDR3, the DNA is TGTGCCAGCAGCTTAGCTAGCCAGAACACCGGGGAGCTGTTTTTT. Protein sequence: CASSLASQNTGELFF.

The chain couples TRBV5-1 to TRBJ2-7; 9 bases line up with TRBD1. Trimming removed 5 bases from V and 2 bases from J; junction bases left unmatched: 8. The length of the CDR3 is 15 residues. Looked up from germline, CDR1 is SGHRS and CDR2 is YFSETQ. The CDR3 nucleotides are TGCGCCAGCAGATCGGGGACAGGGTCCGCCTACGAGCAGTACTTC. Its protein product is CASRSGTGSAYEQYF.

The table lists this clone with a few counts. The chain combines TRBV19 with TRBJ2-3; 7 bases align to TRBD1. CDR1 and CDR2 (germline): LNHDA, SQIVND (reference sequence). This CDR3 has 16 amino acids. V was clipped by 2 bases and J by 0 bases; unmatched bases: 5. The CDR3 bases are TGTGCCAGTAGTATATGGGCGACAGGGAGCACAGATACGCAGTATTTT. Translating gives CASSIWATGSTDTQYF.

This sequence joins TRBV4-2 and TRBJ1-2, with D possibly TRBD1 on 6 matching bases. The CDR3 loop spans 16 amino acids. V lost 4 bases to trimming and J lost 5 bases, with 20 bases between them. The V gene's germline CDR1 is LGHNA and CDR2 YNFKEQ. The CDR3 DNA follows: TGTGCCAGCAGCCCCACTTCGCTGACAGGTCGATATGGCTACACCTTC. Amino acids: CASSPTSLTGRYGYTF.

This clone has only a few counts. The V gene is TRBV2, the J gene TRBJ1-4; TRBD1 matches at 7 bases. This CDR3 spans 17 amino acids. Germline-derived CDR1 and CDR2 are SNHLY and FYNNEI. With 3 bases clipped from V and 0 bases from J, the junction kept 7 bases outside the gene matches. The CDR3 DNA is TGTGCCAGCAGTGATGGGGGACAGTTCCCAACTAATGAAAAACTGTTTTTT. As protein: CASSDGGQFPTNEKLFF.

This clone occurred a few times. The chain carries TRBV7-9 and TRBJ2-3; 7 positions match TRBD2. J gave up 5 bases and V 2 bases, and 7 bases lay outside the gene matches. Germline V lookup: CDR1 SEHNR, CDR2 FQNEAQ (reference sequence). The length of the CDR3 is 15 residues. CDR3: CASSLLAAGLDTQYF. CDR3 sequence (DNA): TGTGCCAGCAGCTTATTGGCAGCGGGATTAGATACGCAGTATTTT.

This rearrangement joins TRBV4-3 to TRBJ2-7; TRBD2 matches 9 bases. Unmatched junction bases numbered 3, after V lost 0 bases and J lost 3 bases. The CDR3 is 15 amino acids. Germline loops: CDR1 LGHNA, CDR2 YSLEER. The DNA of the CDR3 is TGCGCCAGCAGCCAAGAGGGACTAGCCGTCTACGAGCAGTACTTC. Its protein is CASSQEGLAVYEQYF.

The CDR3 DNA sequence: TGCGCCAGCAGCCAAGTTCCGGGACAACTCTCAGTTGGGACCTTC. This gives the protein CASSQVPGQLSVGTF. The gene calls are TRBV4-3 and TRBJ1-2; possibly TRBD1 for D (6 bases). Trimming left V 1 base short and J 14 bases short, with 23 bases between. In germline, CDR1 is LGHNA, CDR2 YSLEER. The CDR3 covers 15 residues.

This clone was observed a handful of times. The V and J genes are TRBV2 and TRBJ1-5; TRBD1 agrees at 7 bases. Per the germline V gene, CDR1 is SNHLY and CDR2 is FYNNEI. J was trimmed by 2 bases and V by 2 bases; bases with no gene match: 9. The CDR3 is 17 residues long. For the CDR3, the DNA is TGTGCCAGCAGTGAATTTAGGGCAGGGACAGGCAATCAGCCCCAGCATTTT. As protein: CASSEFRAGTGNQPQHF.

V is TRBV28 and J is TRBJ2-7, with D hard to call. V lost 9 bases and J 3 bases, leaving 15 bases between the germline ends. Germline CDR1 reads MDHEN; CDR2 reads SYDVKM. CDR3 length: 13 amino acids. CDR3 DNA sequence: TGTGCCAGTAAACCTGGCCCCAGCTACGAGCAGTACTTC. As protein: CASKPGPSYEQYF.

This clone came up a few times. This sequence joins TRBV4-2 and TRBJ2-1, with 7 bases aligning to TRBD1. The CDR3 loop spans 20 amino acids. With 0 bases clipped from V and 0 bases from J, the junction kept 14 bases outside the gene matches. The germline gives CDR1 LGHNA, CDR2 YNFKEQ. The CDR3 region is CASSQDPPGGQRNSYNEQFF. The CDR3 DNA reads as TGTGCCAGCAGCCAAGATCCGCCAGGGGGTCAGCGGAACTCCTACAATGAGCAGTTCTTC.

This clone has only a few counts. The chain couples TRBV19 to TRBJ2-7; 11 bases are a match to TRBD1. The CDR3 is 16 amino acids. The V gene end was trimmed by 4 bases and the J gene end by 3 bases; junction bases not matched to a gene: 8. Germline V gene data show CDR1 as LNHDA and CDR2 as SQIVND (reference sequence). CDR3 protein: CASSNQTGQGDYEQYF. The CDR3 coding sequence is TGTGCCAGTAGTAACCAGACGGGACAGGGGGACTACGAGCAGTACTTC.

This clone was counted only a few times. The chain uses TRBV5-1 and TRBJ2-1; D perhaps matches TRBD1 (6 bases). V lost 4 bases and J 0 bases, leaving 11 bases between the germline ends. Germline V gene data show CDR1 as SGHRS and CDR2 as YFSETQ. The CDR3 runs 15 residues. The CDR3 protein is CASSQGQFSYNEQFF. Written as DNA, the CDR3 is TGCGCCAGCAGCCAAGGACAGTTCTCCTACAATGAGCAGTTCTTC.

This chain links TRBV30 with TRBJ1-1; no reliable D call. Germline lookup yields CDR1 GTSNPN and CDR2 SVGIG (reference sequence). CDR3 length: 13 residues. With 4 bases removed from V and 3 bases from J, the gap between germline ends came to 12 bases. As DNA, the CDR3 is TGTGCCTGGACAAATAACGGGGACACTGAAGCTTTCTTT. Its translation is CAWTNNGDTEAFF.

This clone was recorded a few times. The chain combines TRBV13 with TRBJ2-1; 13 nucleotides match TRBD2. Trimming cost V 5 bases and J 8 bases; bases outside gene matches: 15. This CDR3 is built from 18 residues. Germline CDR1 is PRHDT and CDR2 is FYEKMQ (reference sequence). The CDR3 region is CASSPSPQLAGGLDEQFF. Written as DNA, the CDR3 is TGTGCCAGCAGCCCCTCGCCTCAACTAGCGGGGGGGCTCGATGAGCAGTTCTTC.

The V gene is TRBV14, the J gene TRBJ2-7; 12 nucleotides agree with TRBD2. There are 15 residues in the CDR3. J gave up 5 bases and V 2 bases, and 4 bases lay outside the gene matches. The V gene's germline CDR1 is SGHDN and CDR2 FVKESK. The CDR3 spells CASSQQLAGGDEQYF. The CDR3 DNA follows: TGTGCCAGCAGCCAACAACTAGCGGGAGGCGACGAGCAGTACTTC.

The sample holds a few counts of this clone. This chain uses TRBV7-9 with TRBJ2-3; 7 bases align to TRBD1. V lost 7 bases and J lost 5; bases outside the gene matches: 12. The CDR3 runs to 15 residues. Germline assignment: CDR1 SEHNR and CDR2 FQNEAQ (reference sequence). CDR3 nucleotides: TGTGCCAGCAATACGAGGGACAGACTCAGAGATACGCAGTATTTT. Translation: CASNTRDRLRDTQYF.

This clone occurred a few times. The rearrangement links TRBV14 to TRBJ2-7; possibly TRBD1 for D (6 bases). The V end was cut by 4 bases, the J end by 2 bases, with 9 bases between. Germline assignment: CDR1 SGHDN and CDR2 FVKESK. The CDR3 is made up of 13 amino acids. This CDR3 is CASSPGHTYEQYF. The CDR3 DNA reads TGTGCCAGCAGCCCGGGACACACCTACGAGCAGTACTTC.

The V call is TRBV4-3, the J call TRBJ2-2; tentative D call: TRBD1 (5 bases). The V end was cut by 1 base, the J end by 7 bases, with 10 bases between. Germline V gene lookup returns CDR1 LGHNA and CDR2 YSLEER. The CDR3 contains 14 residues. CDR3 amino acids: CASSQGGFSGELFF. The DNA of the CDR3 is TGCGCCAGCAGCCAAGGGGGCTTCAGCGGGGAGCTGTTTTTT.

The chain uses TRBV19 and TRBJ2-1, with 10 bases aligning to TRBD2. Per the germline V gene, CDR1 is LNHDA and CDR2 is SQIVND (reference sequence). Trimming removed 5 bases from V and 4 bases from J; junction bases left unmatched: 8. This CDR3 comprises 16 residues. Here the CDR3 DNA reads TGTGCCAGTAGTTTACTAGCGGGACGGAGATACAATGAGCAGTTCTTC. Amino acid sequence: CASSLLAGRRYNEQFF.